A selection of T cell receptor beta chains follows, all from one sample in a study of CD8+CD57+ T cells in acquired aplastic anemia. TCRdb ran MiXCR on the reads and lists one entry per CDR3 protein. The table lists roughly 240,000 distinct CDR3 sequences, more than 45% of them singletons. The sequencing sample was made of sorted CD4+, CD8+, or CD8+CD57+ T cells (not recorded which) from PBMCs. The receptors originated from a human donor with aplastic anemia. CDR3s leave out the opening cysteine and the closing phenylalanine or tryptophan.

>TRBV25-1|TRBJ2-6
ASTDRVAGANVLT
>TRBV20-1|TRBJ1-1
SARDRDRGNTEAF
>TRBV5-1|TRBJ2-7
ASSLGTASSYEQY
>TRBV27|TRBJ2-3
ASSLQREGLDTQY
>TRBV5-8|TRBJ1-1
ASSGGQGEVTEAF
>TRBV6-5|TRBJ2-7
ASSYSGAGAFYEQY
>TRBV5-6|TRBJ1-1
ASSPSDRGNTEAF
>TRBV7-9|TRBJ2-3
AGQAELTWDTQY
>TRBV7-6|TRBJ1-1
ASSLDAINTEAF
>TRBV29-1|TRBJ2-7
SVEVAGLAGRYEQY
>TRBV7-8|TRBJ1-6
ASSPGQENSPLH
>TRBV6-1|TRBJ1-3
ASSEQGQGNIWSGNTIY
>TRBV7-8|TRBJ2-7
ASSLGNRYNGGEQY
>TRBV10-1|TRBJ1-1
ASSERQFSTEAF
>TRBV5-5|TRBJ2-7
ASEEFSYEQY
>TRBV7-9|TRBJ2-7
ASSLAWRGEQY
>TRBV7-8|TRBJ1-2
ASSLGEAYYGYT
>TRBV29-1|TRBJ2-1
SVSARLAPNEQF
>TRBV6-4|TRBJ2-5
ASSDTGQGGGETQY
>TRBV7-9|TRBJ2-2
ASSLDYWTVILGELF
>TRBV29-1|TRBJ2-1
SVFAEDNEQF
>TRBV9|TRBJ2-1
ASQRGGHNNEQF
>TRBV25-1|TRBJ1-5
ASSEFRSGINQPQH
>TRBV13|TRBJ1-1
ASSLEVNTGQNTEAF